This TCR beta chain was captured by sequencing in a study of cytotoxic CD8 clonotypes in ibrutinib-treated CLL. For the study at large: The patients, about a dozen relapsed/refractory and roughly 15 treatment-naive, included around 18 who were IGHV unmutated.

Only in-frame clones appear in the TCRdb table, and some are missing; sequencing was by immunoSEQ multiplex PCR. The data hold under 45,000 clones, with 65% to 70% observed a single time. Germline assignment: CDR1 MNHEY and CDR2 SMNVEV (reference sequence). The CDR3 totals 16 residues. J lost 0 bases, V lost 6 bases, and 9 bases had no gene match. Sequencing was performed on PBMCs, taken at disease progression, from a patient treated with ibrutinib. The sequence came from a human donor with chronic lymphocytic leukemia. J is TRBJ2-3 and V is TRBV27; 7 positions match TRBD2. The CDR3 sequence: CASSWSGVLSTDTQYF. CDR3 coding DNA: TGTGCCAGCAGCTGGAGCGGGGTGCTGAGCACAGATACGCAGTATTTT.